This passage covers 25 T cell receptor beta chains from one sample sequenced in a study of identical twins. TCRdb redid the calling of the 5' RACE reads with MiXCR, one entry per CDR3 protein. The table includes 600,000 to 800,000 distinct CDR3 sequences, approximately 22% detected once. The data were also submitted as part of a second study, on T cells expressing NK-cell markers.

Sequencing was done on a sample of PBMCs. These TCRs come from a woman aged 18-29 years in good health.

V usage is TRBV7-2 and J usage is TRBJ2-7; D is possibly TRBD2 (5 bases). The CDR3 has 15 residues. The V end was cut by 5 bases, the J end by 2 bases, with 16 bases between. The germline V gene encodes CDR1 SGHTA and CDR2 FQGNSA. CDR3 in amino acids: CASSRRWESTYEQYF. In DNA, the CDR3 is TGTGCCAGCAGCCGCCGATGGGAGAGCACCTACGAGCAGTACTTC.

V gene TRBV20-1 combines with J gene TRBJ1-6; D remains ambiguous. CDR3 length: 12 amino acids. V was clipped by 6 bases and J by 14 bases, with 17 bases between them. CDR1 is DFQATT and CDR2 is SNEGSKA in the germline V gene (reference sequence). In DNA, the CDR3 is TGCAGTGCCCCATATCCCGTACTTTCCCTCCACTTT. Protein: CSAPYPVLSLHF.

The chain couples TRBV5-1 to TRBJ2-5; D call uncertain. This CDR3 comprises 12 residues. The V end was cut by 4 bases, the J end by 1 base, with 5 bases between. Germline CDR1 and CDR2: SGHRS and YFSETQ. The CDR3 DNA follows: TGCGCCAGCAGCACTACCCAAGAGACCCAGTACTTC. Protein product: CASSTTQETQYF.

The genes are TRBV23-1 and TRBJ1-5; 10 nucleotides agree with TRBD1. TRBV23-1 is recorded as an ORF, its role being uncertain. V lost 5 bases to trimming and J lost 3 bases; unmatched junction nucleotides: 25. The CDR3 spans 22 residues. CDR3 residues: CASSWSPFWTGTGASFNQPQHF. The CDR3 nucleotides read TGCGCCAGCAGTTGGTCCCCGTTTTGGACCGGGACAGGGGCTTCCTTCAATCAGCCCCAGCATTTT.

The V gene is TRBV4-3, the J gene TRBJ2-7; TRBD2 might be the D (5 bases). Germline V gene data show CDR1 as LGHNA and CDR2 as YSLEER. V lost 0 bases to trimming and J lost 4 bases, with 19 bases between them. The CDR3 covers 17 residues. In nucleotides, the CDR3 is TGCGCCAGCAGCCAAGATCATGAGCGGCAAAGACCTTACGAGCAGTACTTC. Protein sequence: CASSQDHERQRPYEQYF.

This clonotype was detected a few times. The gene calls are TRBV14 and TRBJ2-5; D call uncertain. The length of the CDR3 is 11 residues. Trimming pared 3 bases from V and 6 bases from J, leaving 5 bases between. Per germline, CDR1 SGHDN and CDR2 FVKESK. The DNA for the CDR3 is TGTGCCAGCAGCCAGGTCCAGACCCAGTACTTC. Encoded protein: CASSQVQTQYF.

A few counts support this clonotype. The CDR3 loop reads CAINQGLAASTDTQYF. Written as DNA, the CDR3 is TGTGCCATCAACCAGGGACTAGCGGCTAGCACAGATACGCAGTATTTT. This sequence joins TRBV10-3 and TRBJ2-3, with TRBD2 matching over 11 bases. With V trimmed by 7 bases and J by 0 bases, 6 bases remained unmatched. Germline CDR1 and CDR2: ENHRY and SYGVKD. The CDR3 extends over 16 amino acids.

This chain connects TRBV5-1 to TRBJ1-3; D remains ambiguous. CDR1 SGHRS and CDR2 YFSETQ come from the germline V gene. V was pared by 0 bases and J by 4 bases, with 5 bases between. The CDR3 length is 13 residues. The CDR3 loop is CASSLGPGNTIYF. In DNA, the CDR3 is TGCGCCAGCAGCTTGGGCCCAGGAAACACCATATATTTT. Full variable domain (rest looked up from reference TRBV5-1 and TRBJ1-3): KAGVTQTPRYLIKTRGQQVTLSCSPISGHRSVSWYQQTPGQGLQFLFEYFSETQRNKGNFPGRFSGRQFSNSRSEMNVSTLELGDSALYLCASSLGPGNTIYFGEGSWLTVV.

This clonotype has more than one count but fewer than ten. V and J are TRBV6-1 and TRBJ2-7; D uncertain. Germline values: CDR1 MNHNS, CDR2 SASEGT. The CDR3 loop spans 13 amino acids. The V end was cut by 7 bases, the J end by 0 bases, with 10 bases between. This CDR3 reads CASKRQSSYEQYF. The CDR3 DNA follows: TGTGCCAGCAAACGCCAGAGCTCCTACGAGCAGTACTTC.

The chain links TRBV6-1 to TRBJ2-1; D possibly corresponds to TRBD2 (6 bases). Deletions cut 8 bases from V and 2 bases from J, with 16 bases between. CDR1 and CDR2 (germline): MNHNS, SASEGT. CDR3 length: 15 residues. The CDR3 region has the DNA TGTGCCAGCCTAGGGAGGCAAGCGACCTACAATGAGCAGTTCTTC. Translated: CASLGRQATYNEQFF.

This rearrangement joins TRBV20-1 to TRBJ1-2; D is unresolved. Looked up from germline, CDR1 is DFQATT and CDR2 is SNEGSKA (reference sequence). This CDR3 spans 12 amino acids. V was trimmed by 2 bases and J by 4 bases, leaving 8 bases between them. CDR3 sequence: CSARLAAYGYTF. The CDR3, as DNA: TGCAGTGCTAGATTGGCGGCCTATGGCTACACCTTC.

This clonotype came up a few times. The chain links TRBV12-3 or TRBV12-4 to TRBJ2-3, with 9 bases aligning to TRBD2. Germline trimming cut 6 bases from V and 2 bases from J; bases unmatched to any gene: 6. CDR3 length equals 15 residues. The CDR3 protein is CASSEAGGLTDTQYF. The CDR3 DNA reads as TGTGCCAGCAGCGAAGCGGGGGGCCTCACAGATACGCAGTATTTT.

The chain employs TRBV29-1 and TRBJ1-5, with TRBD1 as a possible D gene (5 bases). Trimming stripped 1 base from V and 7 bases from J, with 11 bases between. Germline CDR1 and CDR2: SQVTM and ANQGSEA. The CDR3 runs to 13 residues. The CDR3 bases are TGCAGCGTTGAAGTGGGGCAGACCCAGCCCCAGCATTTT. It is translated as CSVEVGQTQPQHF.

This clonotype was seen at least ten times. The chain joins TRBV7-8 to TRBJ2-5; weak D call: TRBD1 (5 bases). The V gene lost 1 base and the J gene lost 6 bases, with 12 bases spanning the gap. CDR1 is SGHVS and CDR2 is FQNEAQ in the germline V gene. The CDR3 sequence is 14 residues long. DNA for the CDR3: TGTGCCAGCAGCTTAGAGGCAGGGAAAAAGACCCAGTACTTC. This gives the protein CASSLEAGKKTQYF.

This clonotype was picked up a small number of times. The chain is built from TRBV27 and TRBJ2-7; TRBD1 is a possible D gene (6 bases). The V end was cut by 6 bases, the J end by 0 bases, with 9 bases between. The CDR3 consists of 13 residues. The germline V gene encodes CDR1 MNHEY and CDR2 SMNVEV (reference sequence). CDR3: CASSGQLSYEQYF. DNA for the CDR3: TGTGCCAGCAGCGGACAGCTCTCCTACGAGCAGTACTTC.

The CDR3 DNA is TGTGCCAGCAGTTCGACCCTTTTGAGGGACGAGCAGTTCTTC. Protein sequence: CASSSTLLRDEQFF. The chain is built from TRBV12-3 or TRBV12-4 and TRBJ2-1; the D gene could be TRBD1 or TRBD2 (5 bases each). The CDR3 runs to 14 residues. V lost 4 bases and J 10 bases, leaving 17 bases between the germline ends.

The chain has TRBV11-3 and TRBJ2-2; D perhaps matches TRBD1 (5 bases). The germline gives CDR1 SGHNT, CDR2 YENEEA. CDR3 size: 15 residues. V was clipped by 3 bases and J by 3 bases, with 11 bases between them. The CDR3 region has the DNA TGTGCCAGCAGCTTGGCCAGGGCGTACACCGGGGAGCTGTTTTTT. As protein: CASSLARAYTGELFF.

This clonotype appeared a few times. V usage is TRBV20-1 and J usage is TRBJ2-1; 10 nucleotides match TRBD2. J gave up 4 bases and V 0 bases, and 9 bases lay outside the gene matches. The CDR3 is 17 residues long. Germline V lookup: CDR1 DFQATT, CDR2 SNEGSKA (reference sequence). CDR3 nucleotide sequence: TGCAGTGCTAGAGATCCCCTTCGTAGCGGGAGGTACAATGAGCAGTTCTTC. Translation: CSARDPLRSGRYNEQFF.

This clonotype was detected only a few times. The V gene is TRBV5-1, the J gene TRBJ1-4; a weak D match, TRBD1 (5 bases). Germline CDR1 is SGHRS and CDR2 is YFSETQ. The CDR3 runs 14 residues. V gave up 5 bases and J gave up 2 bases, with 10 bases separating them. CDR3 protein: CASSSGGTNEKLFF. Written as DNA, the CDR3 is TGCGCCAGCAGTAGCGGGGGGACTAATGAAAAACTGTTTTTT. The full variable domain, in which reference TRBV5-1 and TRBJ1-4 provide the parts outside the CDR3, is KAGVTQTPRYLIKTRGQQVTLSCSPISGHRSVSWYQQTPGQGLQFLFEYFSETQRNKGNFPGRFSGRQFSNSRSEMNVSTLELGDSALYLCASSSGGTNEKLFFGSGTQLSVL.

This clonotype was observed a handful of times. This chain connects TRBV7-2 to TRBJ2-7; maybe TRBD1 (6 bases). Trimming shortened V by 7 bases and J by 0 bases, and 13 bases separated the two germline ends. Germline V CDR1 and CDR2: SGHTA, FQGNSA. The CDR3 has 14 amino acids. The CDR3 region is CASTLDRSSYEQYF. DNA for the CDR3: TGTGCCAGCACCCTAGACAGGAGCTCCTACGAGCAGTACTTC.

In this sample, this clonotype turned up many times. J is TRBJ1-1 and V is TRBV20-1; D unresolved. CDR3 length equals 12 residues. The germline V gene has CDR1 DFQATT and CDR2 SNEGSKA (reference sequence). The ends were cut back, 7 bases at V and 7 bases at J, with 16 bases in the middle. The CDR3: CSGVVAGIEAFF. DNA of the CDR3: TGCAGTGGGGTGGTCGCCGGGATTGAAGCTTTCTTT.

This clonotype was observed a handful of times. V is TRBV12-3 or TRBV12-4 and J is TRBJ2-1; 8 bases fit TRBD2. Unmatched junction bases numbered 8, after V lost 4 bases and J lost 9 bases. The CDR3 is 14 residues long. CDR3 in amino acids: CASSSGTRRGEQFF. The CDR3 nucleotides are TGTGCCAGCAGTTCCGGGACTAGAAGGGGTGAGCAGTTCTTC.

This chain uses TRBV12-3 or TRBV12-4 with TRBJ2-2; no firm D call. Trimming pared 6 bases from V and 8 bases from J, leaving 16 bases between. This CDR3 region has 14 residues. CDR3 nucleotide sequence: TGTGCCAGCAGGATGACATATTCGTCGGGGGAGCTGTTTTTT. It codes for CASRMTYSSGELFF.

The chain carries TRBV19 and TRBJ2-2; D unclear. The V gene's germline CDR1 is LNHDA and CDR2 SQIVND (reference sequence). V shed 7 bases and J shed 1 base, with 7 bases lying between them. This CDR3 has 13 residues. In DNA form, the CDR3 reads TGTGCCAGTATTCCTAGGAACACCGGGGAGCTGTTTTTT. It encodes CASIPRNTGELFF.

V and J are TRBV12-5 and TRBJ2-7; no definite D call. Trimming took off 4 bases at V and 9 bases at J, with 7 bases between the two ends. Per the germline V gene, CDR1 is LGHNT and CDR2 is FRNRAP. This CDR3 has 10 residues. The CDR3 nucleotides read TGTGCTAGTGGTTCGGTCCGGCAGTACTTC. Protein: CASGSVRQYF. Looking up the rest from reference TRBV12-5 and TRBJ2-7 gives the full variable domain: DARVTQTPRHKVTEMGQEVTMRCQPILGHNTVFWYRQTMMQGLELLAYFRNRAPLDDSGMPKDRFSAEMPDATLATLKIQPSEPRDSAVYFCASGSVRQYFGPGTRLTVT.